Given below is one T cell receptor beta chain in context. The target antigen is unknown. The record originates from a study of STAT3 mutations in large granular lymphocyte leukemia. Study context: Among longitudinally sequenced T-LGLL patients, roughly half had canonical activating STAT3 mutations detected. Study outcomes and limitations: Differing intervals and regimens complicate linking therapy response to clone burden. In some patients, a small highly pathogenic clone possibly went undetected. In T-cell large granular lymphocyte leukemia, about half of patients showed multiple immunodominant subclonotypes.

With 4 bases removed from V and 5 bases from J, the gap between germline ends came to 21 bases. Per germline, CDR1 SGHAT and CDR2 FQNNGV. The CDR3 has 17 amino acids. This table comes from immunoSEQ multiplex PCR, and its TCRdb copy is limited to in-frame clones, with some not included. The sample records roughly 13,000 clones, 88% being singletons. V and J are TRBV11-2 and TRBJ2-1; a weak D match, TRBD1 (6 bases). This TCR was sampled from a human donor with T large granular lymphocyte leukemia. Some clones in this sample may be carry-over from other donors' samples. The sample consisted of PBMCs. CDR3 coding DNA: TGTGCCAGCAGCTCACTCTCCTTCTGGACAGAGAACAATGAGCAGTTCTTC. It is translated as CASSSLSFWTENNEQFF.